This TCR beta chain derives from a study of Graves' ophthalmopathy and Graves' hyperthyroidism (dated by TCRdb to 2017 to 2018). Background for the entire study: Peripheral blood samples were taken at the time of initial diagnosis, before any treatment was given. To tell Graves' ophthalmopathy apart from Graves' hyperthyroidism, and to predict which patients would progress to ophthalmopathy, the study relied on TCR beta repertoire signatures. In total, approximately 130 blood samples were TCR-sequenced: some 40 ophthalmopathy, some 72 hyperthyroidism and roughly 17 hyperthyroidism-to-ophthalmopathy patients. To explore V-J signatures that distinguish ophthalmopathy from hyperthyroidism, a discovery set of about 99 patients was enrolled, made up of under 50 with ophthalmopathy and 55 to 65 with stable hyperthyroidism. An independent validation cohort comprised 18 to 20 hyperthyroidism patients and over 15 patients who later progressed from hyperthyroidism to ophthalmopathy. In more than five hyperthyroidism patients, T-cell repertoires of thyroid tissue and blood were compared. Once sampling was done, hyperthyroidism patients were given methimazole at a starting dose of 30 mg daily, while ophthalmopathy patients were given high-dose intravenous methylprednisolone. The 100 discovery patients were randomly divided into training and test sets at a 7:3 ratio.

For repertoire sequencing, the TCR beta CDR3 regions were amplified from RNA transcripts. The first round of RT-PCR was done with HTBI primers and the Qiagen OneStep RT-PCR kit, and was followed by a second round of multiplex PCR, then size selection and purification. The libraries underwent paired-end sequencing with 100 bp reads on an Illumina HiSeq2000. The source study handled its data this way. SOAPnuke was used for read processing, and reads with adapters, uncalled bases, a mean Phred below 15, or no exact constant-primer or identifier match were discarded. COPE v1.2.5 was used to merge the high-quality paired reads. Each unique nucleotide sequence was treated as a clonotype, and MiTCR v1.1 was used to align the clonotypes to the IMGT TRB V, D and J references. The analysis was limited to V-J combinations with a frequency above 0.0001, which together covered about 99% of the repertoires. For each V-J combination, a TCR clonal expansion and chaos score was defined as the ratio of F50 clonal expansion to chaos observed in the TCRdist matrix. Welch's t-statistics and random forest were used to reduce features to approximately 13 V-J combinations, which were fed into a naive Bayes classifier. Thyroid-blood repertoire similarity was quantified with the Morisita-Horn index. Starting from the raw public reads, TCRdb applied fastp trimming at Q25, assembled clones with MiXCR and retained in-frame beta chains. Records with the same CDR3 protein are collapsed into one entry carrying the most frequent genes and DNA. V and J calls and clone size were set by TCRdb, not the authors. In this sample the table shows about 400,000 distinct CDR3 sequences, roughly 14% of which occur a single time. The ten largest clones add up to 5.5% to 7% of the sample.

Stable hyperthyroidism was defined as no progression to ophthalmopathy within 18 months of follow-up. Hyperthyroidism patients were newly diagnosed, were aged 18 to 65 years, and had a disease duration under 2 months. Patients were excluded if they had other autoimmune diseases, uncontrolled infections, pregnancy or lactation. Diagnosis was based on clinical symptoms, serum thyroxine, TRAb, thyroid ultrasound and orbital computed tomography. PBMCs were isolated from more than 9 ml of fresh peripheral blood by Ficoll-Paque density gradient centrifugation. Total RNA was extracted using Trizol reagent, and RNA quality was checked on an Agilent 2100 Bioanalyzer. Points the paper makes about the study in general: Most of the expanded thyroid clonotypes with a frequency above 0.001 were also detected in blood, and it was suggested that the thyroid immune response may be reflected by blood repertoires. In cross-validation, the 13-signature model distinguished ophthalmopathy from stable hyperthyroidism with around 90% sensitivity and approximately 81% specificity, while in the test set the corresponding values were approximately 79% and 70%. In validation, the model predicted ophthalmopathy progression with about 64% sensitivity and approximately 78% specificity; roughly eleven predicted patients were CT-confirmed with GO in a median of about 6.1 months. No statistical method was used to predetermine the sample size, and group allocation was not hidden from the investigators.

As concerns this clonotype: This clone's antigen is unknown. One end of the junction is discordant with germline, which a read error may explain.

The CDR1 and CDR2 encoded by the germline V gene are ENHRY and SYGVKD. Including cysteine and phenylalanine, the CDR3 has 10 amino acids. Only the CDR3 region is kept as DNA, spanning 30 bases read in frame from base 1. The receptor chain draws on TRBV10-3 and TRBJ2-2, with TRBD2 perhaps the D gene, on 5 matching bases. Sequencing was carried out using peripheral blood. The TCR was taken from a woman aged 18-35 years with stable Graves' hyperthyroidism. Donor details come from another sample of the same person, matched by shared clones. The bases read TGTGCCACCCGCGACGGGGAGCTGTGTTTT. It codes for CATRDGELCF.